This T cell receptor beta chain was sequenced during a study of human T cells and chemical hapten exposure. Described time point: patch test 1, 2 weeks after DPC sensitization. Described treatment: therapeutic diphenylcyclopropenone sensitization with weekly scalp DPC. Only after blood had been drawn was each patch test applied. The authors extracted total RNA from unfractionated whole blood. In regard to this clonotype: Its antigen is as yet unknown.

Regarding the study as a whole: Donors had alopecia, so their immune response may differ from healthy people's.

For the library, individual cDNA molecules each received unique molecular identifiers. TCRdb re-analysed the RACE reads in MiXCR, keeping a single row per CDR3 protein. This sample yields 65,000 to 95,000 distinct CDR3 sequences, of which 10% to 15% are seen a single time; around 3.2% belongs to the top ten. In germline, CDR1 is GTSNPN, CDR2 SVGIG (reference sequence). Trimming at V came to 2 bases and at J to 2 bases, leaving 2 bases not matched to a gene. CDR3 length: 13 amino acids. The sequencing here drew on whole blood, taken in connection with sensitization to the hapten diphenylcyclopropenone (DPC). This TCR came from a woman aged 55-75 years with alopecia areata. Some clones in this sample may be carry-over from other donors' samples. The chain has TRBV30 and TRBJ2-5, with TRBD1 matching 7 bases. The CDR3 is CAWSLGQQETQYF. CDR3 DNA sequence: TGTGCCTGGAGTTTGGGACAGCAAGAGACCCAGTACTTC.